This T cell receptor beta chain stems from a study of cytomegalovirus exposure and HLA in healthy donors. Study as a whole: A data release that came early held approximately 85 million unique TCRs from HLA-typed donors.

The germline V gene has CDR1 MGHRA and CDR2 YSYEKL. CDR3 length: 16 residues. PCR involved 60 Vbeta and 13 Jbeta primers. The assay was immunoSEQ multiplex PCR, and TCRdb's table has in-frame clones only and misses some. The sample has some 130,000 clones; more than 75% are singletons. The gene calls are TRBV4-1 and TRBJ2-5; a possible D gene is TRBD2 (6 bases). The J call may be in error: the DNA end matches TRBJ2-7 better. This clonotype was sampled from a female donor in good health and CMV-seronegative. The sequenced material came from PBMCs. CDR3 region: CASSYSGTGEAYEQYF. DNA for the CDR3: TGCGCCAGCAGCTACTCCGGGACTGGGGAGGCCTACGAGCAGTACTTC.